Following are 27 T cell receptor beta chains from one sample sequenced in a study of cytotoxic CD8 clonotypes in ibrutinib-treated CLL. This table comes from immunoSEQ multiplex PCR, and its TCRdb copy is limited to in-frame clones, with some not included. The table records approximately 160,000 clones, about 88% of them present only once. The sequencing used PBMCs, collected at disease progression, from a patient treated with ibrutinib. These receptors originate from a human donor with chronic lymphocytic leukemia.

The V and J genes are TRBV5-1 and TRBJ1-1, with D possibly TRBD1 on 6 matching bases. CDR3 length equals 15 residues. Germline CDR1 reads SGHRS; CDR2 reads YFSETQ. Trimming took 2 bases from V and 4 from J, leaving 15 bases between them. The CDR3 spells CASSLLTPTGTEAFF. The CDR3 region has the DNA TGCGCCAGCAGCTTATTAACTCCGACAGGCACTGAAGCTTTCTTT. Using reference TRBV5-1 and TRBJ1-1 for the parts outside the CDR3, the full variable domain is KAGVTQTPRYLIKTRGQQVTLSCSPISGHRSVSWYQQTPGQGLQFLFEYFSETQRNKGNFPGRFSGRQFSNSRSEMNVSTLELGDSALYLCASSLLTPTGTEAFFGQGTRLTVV.

The rearrangement uses TRBV5-1 and TRBJ1-2; the match to TRBD1 covers 7 bases. J was trimmed by 4 bases and V by 3 bases; bases with no gene match: 6. The CDR3 spans 14 residues. Germline V gives CDR1 SGHRS, CDR2 YFSETQ. The CDR3 here is CASSSTTGSYGYTF. Here the CDR3 DNA reads TGCGCCAGCAGCTCCACGACAGGGAGCTATGGCTACACCTTC.

The rearrangement links TRBV15 to TRBJ1-5; D remains ambiguous. The CDR3 runs to 14 residues. Germline V CDR1 and CDR2: LNHNV, YYDKDF (reference sequence). V dropped 3 bases and J dropped 2 bases, with 8 bases sitting between them. DNA of the CDR3: TGTGCCACCAGCAGTTTTTATCGCAATCAGCCCCAGCATTTT. Its translation is CATSSFYRNQPQHF.

This clone was detected once. This CDR3 is also generated by other DNA sequences in the sample. The chain joins TRBV6-5 to TRBJ2-7, with TRBD2 identical over 10 bases. The CDR3 contains 15 residues. V lost 3 bases and J lost 0; bases outside the gene matches: 2. CDR1 MNHEY and CDR2 SVGAGI come from the germline V gene. CDR3 in DNA: TGTGCCAGCAGTTATTCTAGCGGGAGCTCCTACGAGCAGTACTTC. It specifies CASSYSSGSSYEQYF.

The chain recombines TRBV18 with TRBJ1-5; no clear D gene. The V gene's germline CDR1 is KGHSH and CDR2 LQKENI. Between the trimmed V and J ends, which lost 3 bases and 7 bases, there was a span of 16 bases. This CDR3 is built from 15 residues. CDR3 sequence: CASSPETGSGQPQHF. The CDR3 nucleotides read TGTGCCAGCTCACCGGAGACGGGGAGCGGCCAGCCCCAGCATTTT.

The V and J genes are TRBV27 and TRBJ1-5; D unresolved. CDR1 is MNHEY and CDR2 is SMNVEV in the germline V gene (reference sequence). CDR3 length: 13 amino acids. With 5 bases removed from V and 4 bases from J, the gap between germline ends came to 9 bases. CDR3 nucleotides: TGTGCCAGCAGTCCGTCCTGGAATCAGCCCCAGCATTTT. Its protein product is CASSPSWNQPQHF.

The genes are TRBV28 and TRBJ2-7; TRBD1 matches 8 bases. Trimming took 3 bases from V and 3 from J; bases not matched to a gene: 19. CDR1 is MDHEN and CDR2 is SYDVKM in the germline V gene. The CDR3 runs 19 residues. CDR3 nucleotides: TGTGCCAGCAGTTTCGGAGTCAGGCGTTGGGGACAGGCCCACTACGAGCAGTACTTC. As protein: CASSFGVRRWGQAHYEQYF.

The V call is TRBV6-5, the J call TRBJ1-2, with unresolved D. The CDR3 extends over 13 amino acids. V lost 2 bases and J 5 bases, leaving 9 bases between the germline ends. Germline values: CDR1 MNHEY, CDR2 SVGAGI. The CDR3 loop is CASSYAVSYGYTF. CDR3 sequence (DNA): TGTGCCAGCAGTTACGCCGTTTCGTATGGCTACACCTTC.

This rearrangement joins TRBV19 to TRBJ1-5; D gene unclear. Trimming took 5 bases from V and 3 from J, leaving 8 bases between them. The CDR3 sequence is 13 residues long. CDR1 and CDR2 (germline): LNHDA, SQIVND (reference sequence). CDR3 region: CASSEGFNQPQHF. DNA for the CDR3: TGTGCCAGTAGTGAGGGATTCAATCAGCCCCAGCATTTT.

The rearrangement uses TRBV19 and TRBJ2-7; 8 positions match TRBD1. The trim removed 4 bases at V and 1 base at J, leaving 9 bases unmatched. The length of the CDR3 is 16 residues. Looked up from germline, CDR1 is LNHDA and CDR2 is SQIVND (reference sequence). DNA for the CDR3: TGTGCCAGTAGTAACCCTAGGACAGGGTCTTCCTACGAGCAGTACTTC. This sequence encodes CASSNPRTGSSYEQYF.

This chain's CDR3 is CASSIHRQGPLYEQYF. The CDR3 coding sequence is TGTGCCAGTAGTATCCACAGACAGGGCCCCCTTTACGAGCAGTACTTC. The rearrangement uses TRBV19 and TRBJ2-7, with 7 positions matching TRBD1. Germline lookup yields CDR1 LNHDA and CDR2 SQIVND (reference sequence). This CDR3 has 16 amino acids. After removal of 3 bases from V and 4 bases from J, the junction contained 12 bases not matched to a gene.

The chain couples TRBV7-9 to TRBJ2-2; D remains unclear. V lost 7 bases to trimming and J lost 6 bases, with 18 bases between them. The CDR3 consists of 15 residues. Germline-derived CDR1 and CDR2 are SEHNR and FQNEAQ (reference sequence). CDR3 sequence: CASNQIDLPPGELFF. The CDR3 DNA follows: TGTGCCAGCAATCAGATAGACCTCCCTCCCGGGGAGCTGTTTTTT.

The rearrangement joins TRBV6-6 to TRBJ2-7; D gene unclear. Trimming stripped 0 bases from V and 6 bases from J, with 6 bases between. CDR1 is MNHNY, CDR2 SVGAGI, per germline (reference sequence). The CDR3 contains 12 residues. The DNA for the CDR3 is TGTGCCAGCAGTTACTCCCGAGGCGAGCAGTACTTC. As protein: CASSYSRGEQYF.

The gene calls are TRBV7-3 and TRBJ2-3; 16 bases map to TRBD2. Germline V gives CDR1 SGHTA, CDR2 FQGTGA. V lost 5 bases, J lost 5 bases, and 7 bases stayed unmatched. This CDR3 region has 17 residues. CDR3: CASSRSGLAGGEDTQYF. The DNA for the CDR3 is TGTGCCAGCAGCCGATCGGGACTAGCGGGAGGGGAAGATACGCAGTATTTT.

This clone was recorded only once. The V gene is TRBV10-2, the J gene TRBJ2-7; 8 bases line up with TRBD2. The CDR3 totals 14 residues. Losses at the gene ends were 9 bases for V and 0 bases for J; bases not matched to a gene: 7. CDR1 WSHSY and CDR2 SAAADI come from the germline V gene. The CDR3 is CASKSGSGSYEQYF. As DNA, the CDR3 is TGCGCCAGTAAAAGCGGGAGTGGCTCCTACGAGCAGTACTTC.

The rearrangement uses TRBV19 and TRBJ1-5; tentatively, D is TRBD1 (5 bases). The V and J ends lost 3 bases and 6 bases respectively, with 15 bases between them. There are 15 residues in the CDR3. Germline V gene sequence: CDR1 LNHDA, CDR2 SQIVND (reference sequence). For the CDR3, the DNA is TGTGCCAGTAGTATGGTTGGGTCAGGGCCTCAGCCCCAGCATTTT. Its protein product is CASSMVGSGPQPQHF.

V usage is TRBV4-1 and J usage is TRBJ2-1; 10 bases are a match to TRBD2. Unmatched junction bases numbered 12, after V lost 4 bases and J lost 6 bases. Germline values: CDR1 MGHRA, CDR2 YSYEKL. CDR3 length equals 17 residues. The CDR3 bases are TGCGCCAGCAGCCCATTTGCCAGCGGGAGGGTTGGCAATGAGCAGTTCTTC. Translating it yields CASSPFASGRVGNEQFF.

This clone was recorded once. The V gene is TRBV2, the J gene TRBJ2-7; 8 bases are a match to TRBD2. V was clipped by 6 bases and J by 0 bases; unmatched bases: 1. The CDR3 covers 13 residues. From germline, CDR1 is SNHLY and CDR2 FYNNEI. CDR3 sequence reads: CASRLADSYEQYF. The CDR3 DNA reads as TGTGCCAGCAGACTAGCGGACTCCTACGAGCAGTACTTC.

The chain links TRBV15 to TRBJ2-7, with TRBD2 matching over 7 bases. V dropped 3 bases and J dropped 3; count of bases not matched to a gene: 8. This CDR3 is 15 amino acids long. CDR1 and CDR2 from the germline V gene are LNHNV and YYDKDF (reference sequence). In DNA, the CDR3 is TGTGCCACCAGCAGGGACGGGGGGAGGGACTACGAGCAGTACTTC. As protein: CATSRDGGRDYEQYF.

V is TRBV7-2 and J is TRBJ2-1, with D possibly TRBD2 on 6 matching bases. The V end lost 6 bases, the J end lost 0 bases, and 18 bases lay between the germline ends. Per germline, CDR1 SGHTA and CDR2 FQGNSA. The CDR3 extends over 17 amino acids. The CDR3 loop reads CASSPGAGYSSYNEQFF. CDR3 nucleotide sequence: TGTGCCAGCAGTCCCGGTGCGGGGTACAGCTCCTACAATGAGCAGTTCTTC. Drawing the rest from reference TRBV7-2 and TRBJ2-1, the complete variable domain is GAGVSQSPSNKVTEKGKDVELRCDPISGHTALYWYRQSLGQGLEFLIYFQGNSAPDKSGLPSDRFSAERTGGSVSTLTIQRTQQEDSAVYLCASSPGAGYSSYNEQFFGPGTRLTVL.

The chain recombines TRBV19 with TRBJ2-3; D perhaps matches TRBD2 (6 bases). Per the germline V gene, CDR1 is LNHDA and CDR2 is SQIVND (reference sequence). Trimming stripped 3 bases from V and 4 bases from J, with 8 bases between. The CDR3 has 13 amino acids. CDR3 nucleotides: TGTGCCAGTAGTATTGGGAGGTCAGATACGCAGTATTTT. It specifies CASSIGRSDTQYF.

The rearrangement joins TRBV7-6 to TRBJ1-3; D is ambiguous. Germline CDR1 is SGHVS and CDR2 is FNYEAQ. Trimming left V 5 bases short and J 3 bases short, with 11 bases between. The CDR3 has 14 amino acids. The CDR3 here is CASSPRPDGNTIYF. Written as DNA, the CDR3 is TGTGCCAGCAGCCCCAGGCCAGATGGAAACACCATATATTTT. The full variable domain, rest sourced from reference TRBV7-6 and TRBJ1-3, is GAGVSQSPRYKVTKRGQDVALRCDPISGHVSLYWYRQALGQGPEFLTYFNYEAQQDKSGLPNDRFSAERPEGSISTLTIQRTEQRDSAMYRCASSPRPDGNTIYFGEGSWLTVV.

V usage is TRBV15 and J usage is TRBJ1-4; TRBD1 aligns across 10 bases. Trimming took 1 base from V and 6 from J; bases not matched to a gene: 5. CDR3 length equals 16 residues. Per the germline V gene, CDR1 is LNHNV and CDR2 is YYDKDF (reference sequence). For the CDR3, the DNA is TGTGCCACCAGCAGAGGATCGGGACAGGGGTATGAAAAACTGTTTTTT. Its protein is CATSRGSGQGYEKLFF. The complete variable domain, with remaining parts taken from reference TRBV15 and TRBJ1-4, reads DAMVIQNPRYQVTQFGKPVTLSCSQTLNHNVMYWYQQKSSQAPKLLFHYYDKDFNNEADTPDNFQSRRPNTSFCFLDIRSPGLGDTAMYLCATSRGSGQGYEKLFFGSGTQLSVL.

V is TRBV5-6 and J is TRBJ2-7; D is perhaps TRBD1 (6 bases). CDR3 size: 14 residues. In germline, CDR1 is SGHDT, CDR2 YYEEEE. V lost 1 base to trimming and J lost 4 bases, with 12 bases between them. The CDR3 loop reads CASSLLGASYEQYF. The CDR3 nucleotides read TGTGCCAGCAGCTTGTTGGGGGCCTCGTACGAGCAGTACTTC.

The CDR3 nucleotides read TGCGCCAGCAGCAGGGATACTAGCACAGATACGCAGTATTTT. Translating gives CASSRDTSTDTQYF. The V gene is TRBV5-1, the J gene TRBJ2-3; the D is unclear. Germline V gene sequence: CDR1 SGHRS, CDR2 YFSETQ. The V end lost 4 bases, the J end lost 0 bases, and 9 bases lay between the germline ends. The CDR3 is 14 amino acids.

This chain uses TRBV4-3 with TRBJ2-5, with D unresolved. Germline V gene lookup returns CDR1 LGHNA and CDR2 YSLEER. The CDR3 spans 15 residues. V was clipped by 0 bases and J by 3 bases, with 11 bases between them. CDR3 sequence (DNA): TGCGCCAGCAGCCAAGAATATGGCTCTGAAGAGACCCAGTACTTC. It translates to CASSQEYGSEETQYF.

The V gene is TRBV2, the J gene TRBJ2-7, with TRBD2 as a possible D gene (6 bases). The CDR3 covers 13 residues. V lost 4 bases and J lost 5, with 12 bases in between. Germline lookup yields CDR1 SNHLY and CDR2 FYNNEI. The CDR3 reads CASSVSGLDEQYF. Here the CDR3 DNA reads TGTGCCAGCAGTGTCTCGGGACTCGACGAGCAGTACTTC.